A single sample gave rise to the 6 T cell receptor beta chains below, sequenced in a study of blood T cell repertoires in COVID-19. Method: immunoSEQ multiplex PCR; TCRdb's copy keeps in-frame clones and lacks some. The sample yields 130,000 or so clones, roughly 80% seen once. Sequencing used peripheral blood. All receptors derive from a man in his fifties or sixties with acute or convalescent COVID-19.

The gene calls are TRBV5-1 and TRBJ2-1; 7 bases agree with TRBD1. V lost 3 bases, J lost 4 bases, and 1 base stayed unmatched. The CDR3 sequence is 13 residues long. CDR1 is SGHRS and CDR2 is YFSETQ in the germline V gene. CDR3 amino acids: CASSSQGYNEQFF. The DNA of the CDR3 is TGCGCCAGCAGCTCACAGGGGTACAATGAGCAGTTCTTC.

V is TRBV2 and J is TRBJ1-1; D not resolved. The germline V gene encodes CDR1 SNHLY and CDR2 FYNNEI. CDR3 length equals 12 residues. With 5 bases removed from V and 1 base from J, the gap between germline ends came to 5 bases. The CDR3 protein is CASSTPNTEAFF. The CDR3 coding sequence is TGTGCCAGCAGTACACCGAACACTGAAGCTTTCTTT.

This clone was counted a few times. The V and J genes are TRBV3-1 (or the pseudogene TRBV3-2) and TRBJ1-6; the D gene is possibly TRBD1 (6 bases). V gave up 0 bases and J gave up 7 bases, with 7 bases separating them. Germline assignment: CDR1 LGHDT and CDR2 YNNKEL (reference sequence). This CDR3 region has 14 residues. In DNA, the CDR3 is TGTGCCAGCAGCCAAGACAGGGGCAATTCACCCCTCCACTTT. It codes for CASSQDRGNSPLHF.

A few counts support this clone. The J gene is TRBJ2-5, the V gene TRBV19; 9 bases fit TRBD1. Trimming took 5 bases from V and 5 from J; bases not matched to a gene: 9. The CDR3 length is 15 residues. From germline, CDR1 is LNHDA and CDR2 SQIVND (reference sequence). This CDR3 is CASSPLTGGTETQYF. The DNA of the CDR3 is TGTGCCAGTAGTCCTTTGACAGGGGGTACGGAGACCCAGTACTTC. Full variable domain (missing parts from reference TRBV19 and TRBJ2-5): DGGITQSPKYLFRKEGQNVTLSCEQNLNHDAMYWYRQDPGQGLRLIYYSQIVNDFQKGDIAEGYSVSREKKESFPLTVTSAQKNPTAFYLCASSPLTGGTETQYFGPGTRLLVL.

In this sample, this clone turned up once. V gene TRBV4-1 combines with J gene TRBJ1-2; D is possibly TRBD1 (5 bases). This CDR3 has 16 residues. V was clipped by 1 base and J by 4 bases, with 16 bases between them. Germline V lookup: CDR1 MGHRA, CDR2 YSYEKL. The DNA for the CDR3 is TGCGCCAGCAGCCAAGTGGGGGGTGGGGAGGGCTATGGCTACACCTTC. It is translated as CASSQVGGGEGYGYTF.

This clone was counted a few times. The rearrangement links TRBV6-6 to TRBJ2-3; TRBD1 agrees at 10 bases. The trim removed 6 bases at V and 3 bases at J, leaving 9 bases unmatched. CDR1 MNHNY and CDR2 SVGAGI come from the germline V gene (reference sequence). The CDR3 has 16 amino acids. The CDR3 reads CASRSRQGALTDTQYF. As DNA, the CDR3 is TGTGCCAGCAGGAGTCGACAGGGGGCGTTGACAGATACGCAGTATTTT.